This TCR beta chain was obtained from a study of blood T cell repertoires in COVID-19. Study-wide context: The origin of the acute and convalescent COVID-19 samples was the United States, Italy and Spain. Nucleic acid was either cDNA or gDNA, and it came from T cells, B-cell-depleted T cells, or PBMCs.

This CDR3 is built from 14 residues. Germline V gives CDR1 MNHEY, CDR2 SMNVEV (reference sequence). V lost 5 bases and J 0 bases, leaving 10 bases between the germline ends. This clone was counted once. Authors' data handling: Quantification of nucleated cells was approximated via reference gene primer amplification. Sequencing was performed with immunoSEQ multiplex PCR; in TCRdb, only in-frame clones are kept and a portion is missing. V and J calls plus clone size are reproduced from that table; the DNA served to infer D and trimming. The sample comprises roughly 200,000 clones, approximately 84% of which are singletons, and roughly 7.9% rests with the top ten.

The chain carries TRBV27 and TRBJ1-2; D not resolved. The source is a woman at least 80 years old with acute or convalescent COVID-19. The sample comprised peripheral blood. CDR3: CASSPAPANYGYTF. DNA for the CDR3: TGTGCCAGCAGTCCCGCCCCAGCTAACTATGGCTACACCTTC.